This section outlines one TCR beta chain sequence together with its context. As yet, its antigen is unknown. One entry per CDR3 protein results from TCRdb running MiXCR on the reads. This sample has approximately 750,000 distinct CDR3 sequences, with roughly 35% found just once. This entry belongs to a study of T cell repertoires in cytomegalovirus infection. Study background: Signatures in public TCR beta sequences pointed to both CMV infection and matching HLA type. Study conclusions and caveats: Cumulative frequency of public TCR beta families picked out carriers of CMV plus the relevant HLA. The ex vivo response was dominated by HLA-C-restricted CMV-specific TCR beta clonotypes.

CDR3 size: 17 residues. Unmatched junction bases numbered 5, after V lost 0 bases and J lost 4 bases. The germline V gene has CDR1 MNHGY and CDR2 SAAAGT. This rearrangement joins TRBV6-8 to TRBJ2-1, with TRBD1 identical over 11 bases. The source material was PBMCs. The origin of this receptor is a human donor in good health (CMV status not recorded). Some clones in this sample may be carry-over from other donors' samples. CDR3 nucleotides: TGTGCCAGCAGTTACTCCGCGGGGACAGGGGGATACAATGAGCAGTTCTTC. Its translation is CASSYSAGTGGYNEQFF.